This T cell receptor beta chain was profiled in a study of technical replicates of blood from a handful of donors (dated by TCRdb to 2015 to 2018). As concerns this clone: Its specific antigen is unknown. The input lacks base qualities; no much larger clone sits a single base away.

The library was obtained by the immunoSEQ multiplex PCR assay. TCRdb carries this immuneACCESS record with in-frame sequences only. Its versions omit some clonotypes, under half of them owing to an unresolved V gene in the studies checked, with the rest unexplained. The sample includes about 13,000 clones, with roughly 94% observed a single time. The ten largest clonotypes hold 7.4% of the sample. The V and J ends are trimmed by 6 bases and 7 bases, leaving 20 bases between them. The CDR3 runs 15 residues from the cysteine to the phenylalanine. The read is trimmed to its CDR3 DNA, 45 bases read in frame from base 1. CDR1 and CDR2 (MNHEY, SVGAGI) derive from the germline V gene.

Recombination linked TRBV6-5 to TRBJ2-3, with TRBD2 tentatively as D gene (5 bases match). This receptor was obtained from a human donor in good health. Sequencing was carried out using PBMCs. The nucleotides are TGTGCCAGCAGAGGACTTGGGATAAACTTTAATACGCAGTATTTT. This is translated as CASRGLGINFNTQYF.